This T cell receptor (beta chain) was sequenced for a study of blood T cells in healthy people across ages (dated by TCRdb to between 2015 and 2016). Notes on the research overall: In model experiments, roughly one uniquely barcoded TCR beta cDNA molecule per two T cells was captured by template switching. Using deep sequencing normalized with unique cDNA molecular identifiers, the study measured how TCR beta repertoire diversity changes with age. Donors were grouped into four age groups: young (average approximately 15 years), middle-aged (around 39), aged (62) and long-lived (roughly 80). To avoid experimental bias, donors of different ages were randomly spread across the sequencing lanes. The study analyzed two additional independent replicas of 1 million unique cDNA reads from the same blood draw for two donors, one aged 18 to 29 and one aged 80 or older.

Concerning this clonotype: The antigen this receptor binds is unknown. It has no much larger one-base neighbor in the sample; base qualities were not kept.

Systemically healthy Caucasian individuals from Russia, around 38 in total and aged roughly 6 to 95 years, were included as donors. Each donor gave roughly 11 milliliters of peripheral blood, drawn into EDTA-treated Vacutainer tubes. Ficoll-Paque density-gradient centrifugation was used to isolate PBMCs, with at least 6.5 million per sample. Trizol reagent was used to extract total RNA from the PBMCs, yielding at least 5.5 micrograms per sample. For every donor, an aliquot of PBMCs went through flow cytometry to measure the percentages of naive CD45RAhigh/CD27high T cells. Summary of the overall study and its limitations: The CMV infection status of donors was not known, potentially confounding age-related changes in expanded clonotypes. Bulk unsorted PBMC profiling prevented conclusive comparison of naive and antigen-experienced compartments. A strong correlation was found between observed TCR beta diversity and the percentage of naive T cells measured by flow cytometry. As age increased, observed TCR beta diversity per million T cells dropped in a roughly linear way, and a significant reduction was already evident by age approximately 40. Estimates of total diversity from one million sequenced T cells were regarded as lower bounds and underestimates. The long-lived group showed more naive CD4+ T cells, fewer expanded clones and increased TCR diversity than the aged group, suggesting age selection.

The library was generated by 5' RACE. This sample was sequenced with an Illumina HiSeq 2500. A second PCR of about 6 to 12 cycles was run with a J-beta primer mix and a sample-barcoded 5' primer. Each TCR beta cDNA molecule received a unique molecular identifier from a template-switch 5' adaptor carrying 12 random nucleotides. Each sample yielded at least 3 million CDR3-containing paired-end reads. All of the RNA was converted into first-strand cDNA using the Mint cDNA synthesis kit, with a TRBC-specific oligonucleotide serving as the primer. After uracil-DNA glycosylase treatment, a first 18-cycle PCR used universal primers M1SS and BC2_uni_R on all cDNA. For the original study's pipeline: For normalization, 1 million high-quality reads were randomly selected from each sample, with every read carrying a distinct molecular identifier. Instead of being binned into consensus sequences, reads that shared molecular identifiers were thrown out. MiTCR, run with a Q25 quality threshold and the strictest error-elimination algorithm, handled CDR3 identification, clonotype clustering and error correction. A nonparametric unseen species model using Euler transformation provided a lower-bound estimate of total TCR beta diversity. The public reads were quality trimmed at Q25 with fastp and then assembled into clones with MiXCR by TCRdb, keeping productive beta chains. Duplicate CDR3 protein sequences are folded into a single record with the most common DNA and genes. The V and J calls, along with clone size, are taken from TCRdb and not from the paper's own processing. The sample table lists about 1.8 million distinct CDR3 sequences, around 50% of them with a count of one. The biggest ten clones account for around 2.1% of the sample.

Sequenced material: blood. The receptor's source is a woman aged 40 to 50 in good health.

The CDR3 reads CASSQTGGGQETQYF. The DNA sequence follows: TGCGCCAGCAGTCAAACAGGGGGAGGGCAAGAGACCCAGTACTTC. The sequence joins TRBV23-1 to TRBJ2-5, and perhaps TRBD1 as D gene, on 8 matching bases. TRBV23-1 qualifies as an ORF whose function is uncertain. V loses 2 bases, J loses 2 bases, and the germline ends lie 12 bases apart. Including cysteine and phenylalanine, the CDR3 has 15 amino acids. Only the CDR3 part of the read is kept: 45 bases, read in frame from the first base.